The clone carrying this TCR beta chain was picked up a small number of times. Its antigen remains unknown. Cultured CD4+ T-cell DNA underwent Oncomine TCR Beta short-read sequencing. Investigators isolated genomic DNA from cultured CD4+ T cells. MiXCR, run by TCRdb on the PCR reads, gives a single entry per CDR3 protein. The sample contains about 7,200 distinct CDR3 sequences, roughly 33% of which appear only once. This sample's treatment: roughly 10-day PBMC culture with coronavirus spike peptide pools or control peptides (ViraFEST assay). According to the study, CD4+ T cells from the unexposed donor were gathered ahead of the COVID-19 pandemic (2011-2018). TCRs were sequenced by ViraFEST after antigen-specific T cells had been expanded with peptide pools. Half-medium changes with fresh IL-2 medium occurred on days 3 and 7. The entry originates in a study of vaccination and CD4 T cells after COVID-19. Study details: Sampling after COVID took place at a median of around 110 days (range 35 to 161) following diagnosis.

Trimming cost V 2 bases and J 0 bases, with 8 bases left between them. The length of the CDR3 is 15 residues. Germline-derived CDR1 and CDR2 are LNHDA and SQIVND (reference sequence). Sequenced: CD4+ T cells from blood, cultured in vitro. The clonotype was recovered from a human donor in good health. The chain is built from TRBV19 and TRBJ1-5; D is undetermined. This chain's CDR3 is CASSILGSSNQPQHF. CDR3 nucleotides: TGTGCCAGTAGTATATTGGGGTCTAGCAATCAGCCCCAGCATTTT.